This T cell receptor beta chain was profiled in a study of blood T cells in healthy people across ages. Study summary: Every two T cells gave about one barcoded beta molecule via template switching.

PCR was performed a second time for about 6 to 12 cycles using a sample-barcoded 5' primer and a J-beta primer mix. TCRdb analysed the 5' RACE reads with MiXCR anew, one entry per CDR3 protein. In the table there are over 950,000 distinct CDR3 sequences, 30% to 40% of which are singletons. The CDR3 loop spans 15 amino acids. CDR1 is DFQATT and CDR2 is SNEGSKA in the germline V gene (reference sequence). The V end lost 3 bases, the J end lost 2 bases, and 17 bases lay between the germline ends. General study findings and limits: The authors considered diversity estimates from one million T cells to be underestimates. Naive T cell percentage and TCR beta diversity correlated strongly. Whereas aged donors had fewer naive CD4+ cells, long-lived donors had more of them and higher diversity.

This clonotype was observed a handful of times. Its antigen is unidentified. The receptor was derived from a man between 18 and 35 years old in good health. Sequenced sample: blood. This rearrangement joins TRBV20-1 to TRBJ2-7; the D gene is possibly TRBD2 (5 bases). Written as DNA, the CDR3 is TGCAGTGCTAGCGGGGAACCCCCCCGGACCTACGAGCAGTACTTC. It yields the protein CSASGEPPRTYEQYF.